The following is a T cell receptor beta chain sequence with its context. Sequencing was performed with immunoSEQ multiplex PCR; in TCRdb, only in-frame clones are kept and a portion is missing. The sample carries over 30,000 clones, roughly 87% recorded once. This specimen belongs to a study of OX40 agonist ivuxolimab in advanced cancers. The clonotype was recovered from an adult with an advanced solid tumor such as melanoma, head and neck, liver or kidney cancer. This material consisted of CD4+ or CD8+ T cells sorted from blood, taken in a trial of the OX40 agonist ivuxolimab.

The CDR3 DNA reads TGTGCCAGCAGCCCCGGGACTAGCGGACACACCGGGGAGCTGTTTTTT. Amino acids: CASSPGTSGHTGELFF. The chain couples TRBV13 to TRBJ2-2; 11 bases line up with TRBD2. After removal of 5 bases from V and 3 bases from J, the junction contained 5 bases not matched to a gene. CDR1 PRHDT and CDR2 FYEKMQ come from the germline V gene (reference sequence). The CDR3 spans 16 residues. The full variable domain, in which reference TRBV13 and TRBJ2-2 provide the parts outside the CDR3, is AAGVIQSPRHLIKEKRETATLKCYPIPRHDTVYWYQQGPGQDPQFLISFYEKMQSDKGSIPDRFSAQQFSDYHSELNMSSLELGDSALYFCASSPGTSGHTGELFFGEGSRLTVL.